The 20 T cell receptor beta chains given below trace back to one sample, sequenced in a study of CD8 T cells in ankylosing spondylitis. TCRdb reanalysed the 5' RACE reads using MiXCR and keeps one entry per CDR3 protein. The sample has about 300,000 distinct CDR3 sequences; about 9.9% are singletons. Sequencing was performed on blood, either unsorted or a sorted T cell fraction (not recorded which). The receptors were sampled from a female donor with ankylosing spondylitis or in good health (not recorded which).

This clonotype was counted only a few times. V and J are TRBV5-1 and TRBJ2-1; 11 bases agree with TRBD1. Trimming cost V 1 base and J 8 bases; bases outside gene matches: 5. This CDR3 region has 15 residues. Germline V gene lookup returns CDR1 SGHRS and CDR2 YFSETQ. CDR3: CASSLRGQGAYEQFF. The CDR3 region has the DNA TGCGCCAGCAGCTTGAGAGGACAGGGGGCGTATGAGCAGTTCTTC.

This clonotype was picked up many times. The gene calls are TRBV27 and TRBJ1-1, with TRBD1 matching over 8 bases. Trimming took 6 bases from V and 0 from J; bases not matched to a gene: 9. The germline CDR1 and CDR2 sequences are MNHEY and SMNVEV (reference sequence). This CDR3 region has 16 residues. This chain's CDR3 is CASSLRTGRVNTEAFF. CDR3 bases: TGTGCCAGCAGCCTTAGGACAGGGAGGGTGAACACTGAAGCTTTCTTT.

The V gene is TRBV7-2, the J gene TRBJ1-1; D is uncertain. Trimming pared 4 bases from V and 5 bases from J, leaving 11 bases between. The CDR3 sequence is 13 residues long. Germline assignment: CDR1 SGHTA and CDR2 FQGNSA. CDR3 sequence reads: CASSSPAGTEAFF. CDR3 DNA sequence: TGTGCCAGCAGCTCCCCTGCGGGTACTGAAGCTTTCTTT.

In the case of this clonotype: The germline gene is not matched at one end of the junction; a read error may be the cause. The chain uses TRBV12-3 or TRBV12-4 and TRBJ1-2; D uncertain. CDR3 length: 12 residues. CDR3 sequence: CASSLSHYGDTF. CDR3 DNA: TGTGCCAGCAGTCTATCGCATTATGGCGACACCTTC.

In its sample, this clonotype was seen a few times. The chain joins TRBV5-1 to TRBJ2-1; D may correspond to TRBD1 or TRBD2 (6 bases each). Germline V gene data show CDR1 as SGHRS and CDR2 as YFSETQ. Trimming removed 5 bases at V and 8 bases at J, with 17 bases between. The CDR3 contains 14 residues. The CDR3 reads CASRSWGAGDEQFF. CDR3 in DNA: TGCGCCAGCAGGTCGTGGGGGGCAGGGGATGAGCAGTTCTTC. The full variable domain, in which reference TRBV5-1 and TRBJ2-1 provide the parts outside the CDR3, is KAGVTQTPRYLIKTRGQQVTLSCSPISGHRSVSWYQQTPGQGLQFLFEYFSETQRNKGNFPGRFSGRQFSNSRSEMNVSTLELGDSALYLCASRSWGAGDEQFFGPGTRLTVL.

The chain links TRBV4-2 to TRBJ2-5; the match to TRBD2 covers 9 bases. The germline V gene encodes CDR1 LGHNA and CDR2 YNFKEQ. The CDR3 is 18 residues long. J was trimmed by 4 bases and V by 0 bases; bases with no gene match: 12. The CDR3: CASSQEIAGGPQIETQYF. The CDR3 DNA reads TGTGCCAGCAGCCAAGAAATCGCGGGAGGGCCACAGATAGAGACCCAGTACTTC.

V gene TRBV5-1 combines with J gene TRBJ1-6, with unresolved D. CDR1 and CDR2 (germline): SGHRS, YFSETQ. Trimming stripped 4 bases from V and 7 bases from J, with 18 bases between. The CDR3 totals 16 residues. As DNA, the CDR3 is TGCGCCAGCAGCGGGCGGCATGGAGCTACGAATTCACCCCTCCACTTT. This codes for CASSGRHGATNSPLHF.

There are a few counts of this clonotype. This chain joins TRBV7-8 and TRBJ2-5; the D is unclear. Trimming removed 6 bases at V and 3 bases at J, with 14 bases between. Germline CDR1 is SGHVS and CDR2 is FQNEAQ. The CDR3 extends over 14 amino acids. CDR3 amino acids: CASSVRVLEETQYF. CDR3 DNA sequence: TGTGCCAGCAGTGTTAGGGTGCTCGAAGAGACCCAGTACTTC. Supplemented by reference TRBV7-8 and TRBJ2-5, the full variable domain reads GAGVSQSPRYKVAKRGQDVALRCDPISGHVSLFWYQQALGQGPEFLTYFQNEAQLDKSGLPSDRFFAERPEGSVSTLKIQRTQQEDSAVYLCASSVRVLEETQYFGPGTRLLVL.

This chain uses TRBV20-1 with TRBJ2-1; possible D gene TRBD1, 6 bases. Germline assignment: CDR1 DFQATT and CDR2 SNEGSKA (reference sequence). Trimming took 6 bases from V and 4 from J, leaving 19 bases between them. There are 15 residues in the CDR3. CDR3 region: CSALPPGHPYNEQFF. The CDR3 DNA is TGCAGTGCCCTACCTCCGGGACACCCGTACAATGAGCAGTTCTTC.

Points on this clonotype: The likely explanation is a read error, given a far larger clone one base away. The CDR3 DNA is TGTGCCAGCAACTTGGCCAGGGGAAACACTGAAGCTTTCTTT. Protein: CASNLARGNTEAFF. J is TRBJ1-1 and V is TRBV7-9, with D possibly TRBD1 on 6 matching bases. V shed 7 bases and J shed 2 bases, with 14 bases lying between them. CDR1 is SEHNR, CDR2 FQNEAQ, per germline (reference sequence). This CDR3 spans 14 amino acids. The full variable domain, completed using reference TRBV7-9 and TRBJ1-1, is DTGVSQNPRHKITKRGQNVTFRCDPISEHNRLYWYRQTLGQGPEFLTYFQNEAQLEKSRLLSDRFSAERPKGSFSTLEIQRTEQGDSAMYLCASNLARGNTEAFFGQGTRLTVV.

This clonotype was recorded many times. The genes are TRBV20-1 and TRBJ2-3; D possibly uses TRBD1 or TRBD2 (5 bases each). Trimming left V 5 bases short and J 8 bases short, with 11 bases between. The length of the CDR3 is 11 residues. The germline CDR1 and CDR2 sequences are DFQATT and SNEGSKA (reference sequence). CDR3 nucleotides: TGCAGTGCTTCTCCAGGGAGTACGCAGTATTTT. Amino acids: CSASPGSTQYF.

J is TRBJ1-5 and V is TRBV12-3 or TRBV12-4; 7 bases line up with TRBD1. The CDR3 runs to 15 residues. After removal of 7 bases from V and 0 bases from J, the junction contained 6 bases not matched to a gene. CDR3 region: CASTMTGISNQPQHF. The CDR3 nucleotides are TGTGCCAGCACTATGACAGGGATTAGCAATCAGCCCCAGCATTTT.

The table lists this clonotype with many counts. CDR3 in DNA: TGCAGTGCTAGACTAGCGGGGGGGCTTGAGCAGTTCTTC. Its protein product is CSARLAGGLEQFF. V usage is TRBV20-1 and J usage is TRBJ2-1; 12 positions match TRBD2. With V trimmed by 2 bases and J by 9 bases, 2 bases remained unmatched. Looked up from germline, CDR1 is DFQATT and CDR2 is SNEGSKA (reference sequence). The CDR3 consists of 13 residues.

On this clonotype itself: Since a much larger clone is just one base distant, this may be a read error. The chain employs TRBV5-1 and TRBJ2-5; D is undetermined. Germline CDR1 is SGHRS and CDR2 is YFSETQ. Trimming cost V 6 bases and J 8 bases, with 11 bases left between them. CDR3 length: 11 residues. The chain's CDR3 is CASKLRDTQYF. The CDR3 nucleotides are TGCGCCAGCAAGCTGAGAGACACCCAGTACTTC.

The sample holds many counts of this clonotype. This chain uses TRBV5-4 with TRBJ2-3, with D uncertain. Deletions cut 1 base from V and 4 bases from J, with 4 bases between. The CDR3 is 12 amino acids. Germline values: CDR1 SGHNT, CDR2 YYREEE (reference sequence). CDR3: CASSLNADTQYF. The CDR3 nucleotides are TGTGCCAGCAGCTTGAATGCAGATACGCAGTATTTT.

The table lists this clonotype with many counts. This chain connects TRBV5-1 to TRBJ2-1, with 8 bases fitting TRBD1. Germline-derived CDR1 and CDR2 are SGHRS and YFSETQ. The CDR3 consists of 14 residues. Trimming removed 7 bases from V and 6 bases from J; junction bases left unmatched: 9. The CDR3: CASRTTGTGNEQFF. The CDR3, as DNA: TGCGCCAGCCGGACGACCGGGACAGGCAATGAGCAGTTCTTC.

This clonotype was recorded a few times. The V gene is TRBV7-2, the J gene TRBJ2-7; TRBD1 aligns across 7 bases. The trim removed 0 bases at V and 2 bases at J, leaving 4 bases unmatched. Germline-derived CDR1 and CDR2 are SGHTA and FQGNSA. The CDR3 length is 15 residues. The CDR3 nucleotides read TGTGCCAGCAGCTTAGCGCAGGGGGAACCCTACGAGCAGTACTTC. This translates into CASSLAQGEPYEQYF.

This clonotype came up many times. The chain recombines TRBV20-1 with TRBJ2-1; the D gene could be TRBD1 or TRBD2 (5 bases each). This CDR3 is 11 amino acids long. In germline, CDR1 is DFQATT, CDR2 SNEGSKA (reference sequence). The CDR3 sequence: CRWDGYNEQFF. The CDR3 DNA is TGCAGATGGGACGGTTACAATGAGCAGTTCTTC.

This clonotype was seen at least ten times. The chain recombines TRBV20-1 with TRBJ2-7; D may be TRBD1 or TRBD2 (5 bases each). The CDR3 covers 14 residues. The germline V gene encodes CDR1 DFQATT and CDR2 SNEGSKA (reference sequence). V lost 3 bases and J lost 4, with 16 bases in between. The CDR3 nucleotides are TGCAGTGCTAGTGGGACCGAGGTTACTTACGAGCAGTACTTC. Protein product: CSASGTEVTYEQYF.

This clonotype came up many times. The chain is built from TRBV10-3 and TRBJ1-1; perhaps TRBD1 as D (6 bases). This CDR3 is built from 13 residues. With 7 bases removed from V and 4 bases from J, the gap between germline ends came to 13 bases. Germline V gene data show CDR1 as ENHRY and CDR2 as SYGVKD. This CDR3 reads CAINLGAGTEAFF. The CDR3 bases are TGTGCCATCAATTTGGGGGCCGGCACTGAAGCTTTCTTT.